This passage covers 19 T cell receptor beta chains from one sample sequenced in a study of blood T cell repertoires in COVID-19. This table comes from immunoSEQ multiplex PCR, and its TCRdb copy is limited to in-frame clones, with some not included. The data show roughly 67,000 clones, roughly 90% seen once. Sequencing used peripheral blood. These receptors came from a woman aged 60 to 75 with acute or convalescent COVID-19.

The chain couples TRBV28 to TRBJ1-2; TRBD1 aligns across 9 bases. Germline-derived CDR1 and CDR2 are MDHEN and SYDVKM. This CDR3 comprises 19 residues. Germline trimming cut 2 bases from V and 0 bases from J; bases unmatched to any gene: 13. For the CDR3, the DNA is TGTGCCAGCAGTTTACCGGGACAGGGAGGATTCCGAGCTAACTATGGCTACACCTTC. It specifies CASSLPGQGGFRANYGYTF.

CDR3 DNA: TGCGCCAGCAGCTTGAGAACAGCTACAGATACGCAGTATTTT. Translating it yields CASSLRTATDTQYF. The chain has TRBV5-1 and TRBJ2-3; D is uncertain. Germline V gene data show CDR1 as SGHRS and CDR2 as YFSETQ. The CDR3 is 14 residues long. Trimming took off 1 base at V and 3 bases at J, with 9 bases between the two ends. The whole variable domain, remainder taken from reference TRBV5-1 and TRBJ2-3, is KAGVTQTPRYLIKTRGQQVTLSCSPISGHRSVSWYQQTPGQGLQFLFEYFSETQRNKGNFPGRFSGRQFSNSRSEMNVSTLELGDSALYLCASSLRTATDTQYFGPGTRLTVL.

The rearrangement uses TRBV18 and TRBJ2-7, with a possible D match to TRBD1 (6 bases). This CDR3 is built from 13 residues. Germline loops: CDR1 KGHSH, CDR2 LQKENI. The V end was cut by 6 bases, the J end by 5 bases, with 14 bases between. DNA for the CDR3: TGTGCCAGCTCTTCATCCCAGGGGAACGAGCAGTACGTC. Encoded protein: CASSSSQGNEQYV.

This chain uses TRBV5-6 with TRBJ1-6, with D perhaps TRBD1 (6 bases). This CDR3 has 15 residues. In germline, CDR1 is SGHDT, CDR2 YYEEEE. V gave up 2 bases and J gave up 6 bases, with 12 bases separating them. DNA for the CDR3: TGTGCCAGCAGCTTAGTCGGGGACACTAATTCACCCCTCCACTTT. Translated: CASSLVGDTNSPLHF. The variable domain in full, with the rest retrieved from reference TRBV5-6 and TRBJ1-6, is DAGVTQSPTHLIKTRGQQVTLRCSPKSGHDTVSWYQQALGQGPQFIFQYYEEEERQRGNFPDRFSGHQFPNYSSELNVNALLLGDSALYLCASSLVGDTNSPLHFGNGTRLTVT.

This clone was seen only once. This sequence joins TRBV4-1 and TRBJ1-5; 7 bases align to TRBD1. CDR1 MGHRA and CDR2 YSYEKL come from the germline V gene. The CDR3 length is 17 residues. V shed 5 bases, J shed 3 bases, and the junction held 13 bases outside the gene matches. The CDR3 reads CASSSYPRDSPNQPQHF. The CDR3 coding sequence is TGCGCCAGCAGCTCCTACCCGAGGGACAGCCCCAATCAGCCCCAGCATTTT.

J is TRBJ1-2 and V is TRBV4-1, with D perhaps matching TRBD1 (6 bases). The V gene's germline CDR1 is MGHRA and CDR2 YSYEKL. This CDR3 comprises 14 residues. The V gene lost 2 bases and the J gene lost 4 bases, with 11 bases spanning the gap. In DNA, the CDR3 is TGCGCCAGCAGCCAAACCCGACAGGCCTATGGCTACACCTTC. This sequence encodes CASSQTRQAYGYTF.

V usage is TRBV4-3 and J usage is TRBJ1-1; D is perhaps TRBD1 (5 bases). The CDR3 consists of 14 residues. The V end lost 0 bases, the J end lost 5 bases, and 10 bases lay between the germline ends. Looked up from germline, CDR1 is LGHNA and CDR2 is YSLEER. The CDR3 DNA is TGCGCCAGCAGCCAAGATAAGGGGTGGACTGAAGCTTTCTTT. Translated, it gives CASSQDKGWTEAFF.

Concerning this clone itself: The sample carries other DNA sequences with the same CDR3. This rearrangement joins TRBV5-6 to TRBJ2-1; 7 bases match TRBD2. Trimming at V came to 0 bases and at J to 2 bases, leaving 2 bases not matched to a gene. Per the germline V gene, CDR1 is SGHDT and CDR2 is YYEEEE. This CDR3 region has 15 residues. In nucleotides, the CDR3 is TGTGCCAGCAGCTTGGGCGGGAGCACCTACAATGAGCAGTTCTTC. Translation: CASSLGGSTYNEQFF.

The chain employs TRBV30 and TRBJ1-1, with D maybe TRBD1 (6 bases). The CDR3 sequence is 14 residues long. Germline V lookup: CDR1 GTSNPN, CDR2 SVGIG (reference sequence). V was cut by 4 bases and J by 3 bases, with 15 bases left in between. CDR3 nucleotides: TGTGCCTGGAATCTGGGGAGGGGGGACACTGAAGCTTTCTTT. Amino acid sequence: CAWNLGRGDTEAFF.

The V gene is TRBV12-3 or TRBV12-4, the J gene TRBJ1-2, with a tentative D call TRBD1 (6 bases). The CDR3 sequence is 13 residues long. The V gene lost 5 bases and the J gene lost 4 bases, with 11 bases spanning the gap. CDR3 protein: CASSTGQLYGYTF. In DNA form, the CDR3 reads TGTGCCAGCAGTACTGGACAGCTCTATGGCTACACCTTC.

J is TRBJ2-1 and V is TRBV29-1; tentatively, D is TRBD2 (5 bases). Germline V gene data show CDR1 as SQVTM and CDR2 as ANQGSEA. V was clipped by 4 bases and J by 1 base, with 17 bases between them. The length of the CDR3 is 16 residues. CDR3 region: CSVAGIVGRSYNEQFF. The CDR3, as DNA: TGCAGCGTTGCGGGGATAGTTGGCCGGTCCTACAATGAGCAGTTCTTC.

This clone was found a few times. The chain has TRBV2 and TRBJ1-1; 9 bases are a match to TRBD1. V trimming: 6 bases; J trimming: 8 bases; junction bases outside the gene matches: 10. Germline V gene data show CDR1 as SNHLY and CDR2 as FYNNEI. The length of the CDR3 is 14 residues. This chain's CDR3 is CASRGQGDRTEAFF. The CDR3 DNA sequence: TGTGCCAGCAGGGGACAGGGTGACCGCACGGAAGCTTTCTTT.

This chain uses TRBV19 with TRBJ2-2, with 8 bases identical to TRBD1. The CDR3 runs 15 residues. Losses at the gene ends were 1 base for V and 7 bases for J; bases not matched to a gene: 5. The germline CDR1 and CDR2 sequences are LNHDA and SQIVND (reference sequence). The CDR3 is CASSIVAGGGGELFF. As DNA, the CDR3 is TGTGCCAGTAGTATAGTTGCAGGGGGCGGCGGGGAGCTGTTTTTT.

This clone came up once. The chain couples TRBV18 to TRBJ1-5; D remains ambiguous. The CDR3 is 12 amino acids. V was cut by 4 bases and J by 3 bases, with 4 bases left in between. Looked up from germline, CDR1 is KGHSH and CDR2 is LQKENI. Here the CDR3 DNA reads TGTGCCAGCTCACAACTCAATCAGCCCCAGCATTTT. This encodes CASSQLNQPQHF. Together with reference TRBV18 and TRBJ1-5, the CDR3 gives the full variable domain: NAGVMQNPRHLVRRRGQEARLRCSPMKGHSHVYWYRQLPEEGLKFMVYLQKENIIDESGMPKERFSAEFPKEGPSILRIQQVVRGDSAAYFCASSQLNQPQHFGDGTRLSIL.

The chain employs TRBV4-2 and TRBJ2-5, with TRBD2 matching over 8 bases. From germline, CDR1 is LGHNA and CDR2 YNFKEQ. The length of the CDR3 is 15 residues. The trim removed 0 bases at V and 4 bases at J, leaving 4 bases unmatched. CDR3 loop: CASSQERAGVETQYF. The CDR3 coding sequence is TGTGCCAGCAGCCAAGAGAGAGCGGGGGTAGAGACCCAGTACTTC.

Comment on this clone: Other DNA sequences in the sample encode the same CDR3. The chain employs TRBV6-1 and TRBJ1-1, with D hard to call. The CDR3 covers 16 residues. In germline, CDR1 is MNHNS, CDR2 SASEGT. Trimming took 2 bases from V and 5 from J, leaving 18 bases between them. The chain's CDR3 is CASSETPGDKNTEAFF. CDR3 bases: TGTGCCAGCAGTGAAACGCCAGGCGATAAGAATACTGAAGCTTTCTTT.

This clone showed up just a few times. The V call is TRBV3-1 (or the pseudogene TRBV3-2), the J call TRBJ1-1, with a weak D call TRBD1 (5 bases). The V gene's germline CDR1 is LGHDT and CDR2 YNNKEL (reference sequence). V was cut by 0 bases and J by 6 bases, with 20 bases left in between. CDR3 length: 17 residues. The CDR3 nucleotides read TGTGCCAGCAGCCAAGATCGGCAGGCCCCCCGGGGGTCTGAAGCTTTCTTT. As protein: CASSQDRQAPRGSEAFF.

This chain links TRBV27 with TRBJ2-5, with D maybe TRBD2 (6 bases). Trimming left V 5 bases short and J 2 bases short, with 15 bases between. This CDR3 is 15 amino acids long. CDR1 MNHEY and CDR2 SMNVEV come from the germline V gene (reference sequence). The CDR3 DNA sequence: TGTGCCAGCAGTAAGCCCGGAGGGGCGCAAGAGACCCAGTACTTC. Amino acid sequence: CASSKPGGAQETQYF.

The V call is TRBV11-3, the J call TRBJ2-3; a possible D gene is TRBD2 (6 bases). This CDR3 contains 14 residues. Trimming removed 0 bases from V and 3 bases from J, with 7 bases in between. The germline CDR1 and CDR2 sequences are SGHNT and YENEEA. The CDR3 DNA sequence: TGTGCCAGCAGCTTAGAGGCGGGGACAGATACGCAGTATTTT. Amino acids: CASSLEAGTDTQYF.